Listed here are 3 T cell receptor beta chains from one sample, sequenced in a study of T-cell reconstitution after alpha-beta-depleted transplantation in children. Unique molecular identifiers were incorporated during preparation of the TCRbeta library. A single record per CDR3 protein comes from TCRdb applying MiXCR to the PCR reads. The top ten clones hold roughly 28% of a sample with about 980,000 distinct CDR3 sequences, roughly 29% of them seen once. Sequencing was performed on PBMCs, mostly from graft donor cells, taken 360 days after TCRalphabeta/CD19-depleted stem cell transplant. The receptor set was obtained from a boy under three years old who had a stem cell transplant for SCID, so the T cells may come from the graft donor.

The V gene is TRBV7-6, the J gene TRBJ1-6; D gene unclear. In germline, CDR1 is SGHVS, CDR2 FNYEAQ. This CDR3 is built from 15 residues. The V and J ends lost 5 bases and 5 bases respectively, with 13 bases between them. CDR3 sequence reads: CASSRRAGDNSPLHF. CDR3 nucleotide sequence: TGTGCCAGCAGCCGCCGGGCTGGGGATAATTCACCCCTCCACTTT.

The chain's CDR3 is CASSRVAGTGDTGELFF. The CDR3 region has the DNA TGCGCCAGCAGCCGGGTTGCCGGGACAGGGGACACCGGGGAGCTGTTTTTT. V is TRBV5-1 and J is TRBJ2-2; 10 bases are shared with TRBD1. The CDR3 runs to 17 residues. CDR1 is SGHRS, CDR2 YFSETQ, per germline. V lost 4 bases and J lost 3; bases outside the gene matches: 9.

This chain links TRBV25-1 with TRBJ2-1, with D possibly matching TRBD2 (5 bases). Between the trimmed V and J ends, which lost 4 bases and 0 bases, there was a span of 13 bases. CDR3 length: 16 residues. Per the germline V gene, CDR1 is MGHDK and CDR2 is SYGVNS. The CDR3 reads CASSARSGSSYNEQFF. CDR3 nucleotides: TGTGCCAGCAGTGCGCGCTCGGGGAGCTCCTACAATGAGCAGTTCTTC.